Listed below are T cell receptor beta chains from one sample, sequenced in a study of blood T cell repertoires in COVID-19. The assay was immunoSEQ multiplex PCR, and TCRdb's table has in-frame clones only and misses some. The data hold about 250,000 clones, with 70% to 90% observed a single time. Source material: peripheral blood. The receptor source for this set is a woman in her 30s with COVID-19, enrolled during active disease. Each CDR3 is given with its conserved first and last residue. Fields, in order: V gene, clone size, D gene, J gene, CDR3 DNA, CDR3 protein. The D gene is left open where the match is weak. A row's size may be missing; if present it is once, few, many or a size class.

TRBV6-4,.,TRBD1,TRBJ1-1,TGTGCCAGCGGGAAAGACAGGGACACTGAAGCTTTCTTT,CASGKDRDTEAFF
TRBV4-3,.,.,TRBJ2-1,TGCGCCAGCAGCCAAGAAATATATGAACCGTCCCGCGATGAGCAGTTCTTC,CASSQEIYEPSRDEQFF
TRBV20-1,.,.,TRBJ2-2,TGCAGTGCTAGTAGTCCGGGGGAAGCTCCCGGGGAGCTGTTTTTT,CSASSPGEAPGELFF
TRBV2,.,.,TRBJ2-2,TGTGCCAGCAGTGGAGAGTTGGCCGGGGAGCTGTTTTTT,CASSGELAGELFF
TRBV6-5,.,TRBD1,TRBJ1-1,TGTGCCAGCAGTTACGGGACAGGCCGGAACACTGAAGCTTTCTTT,CASSYGTGRNTEAFF
TRBV30,.,.,TRBJ1-6,TGTGCCTGGAGTTTTGCCAGCTCCTATAATTCACCCCTCCACTTT,CAWSFASSYNSPLHF
TRBV27,.,.,TRBJ1-2,TGTGCCAGCAGTTCCCACCGGGGTGGCTACACCTTC,CASSSHRGGYTF
TRBV7-2,.,TRBD2,TRBJ2-5,TGTGCCAGCAGCTCCCTTCGGGGGGCCCAGTACTTC,CASSSLRGAQYF
TRBV4-2,.,TRBD2,TRBJ2-7,TGTGCCAGCAGCAAACCGGGACTAGCGGGGGCCTACGAGCAGTACTTC,CASSKPGLAGAYEQYF
TRBV2,.,.,TRBJ2-3,TGTGCCATCTCACTCACAGATACGCAGTATTTT,CAISLTDTQYF
TRBV28,.,.,TRBJ2-7,TGTGCCAGCACTACTGCCGGGTACGAGCAGTACTTC,CASTTAGYEQYF
TRBV24-1,.,.,TRBJ2-3,TGTGCCACCAGTGGTCAGCCGACAGGGAGGACTAGCACAGATACGCAGTATTTT,CATSGQPTGRTSTDTQYF
TRBV11-3,.,.,TRBJ2-1,TGTGCCAGCAGCTTAGGAGGATACAATGAGCAGTTCTTC,CASSLGGYNEQFF
TRBV19,once,.,TRBJ2-3,TGTGCCAGTAGTATTATGGCGGGGGCCACAGATACGCAGTATTTT,CASSIMAGATDTQYF
TRBV18,.,TRBD1,TRBJ1-1,TGTGCCAGCTCCCAACAGGGGGGAGACACTGAAGCTTTCTTT,CASSQQGGDTEAFF
TRBV21-1,.,.,TRBJ2-5,TGTGCCAGCAGCAACAGGGGGCGGCAGTCAGAGACCCAGTACTTC,CASSNRGRQSETQYF
TRBV7-6,.,.,TRBJ2-1,TGTGCCAGCAGCTTACTTCCCCTAGGTACTAATGAGCAGTTCTTC,CASSLLPLGTNEQFF
TRBV6-5,.,.,TRBJ1-3,TGTGCCAGCAGTTTCGGGGGAACTGGAAACACCATATATTTT,CASSFGGTGNTIYF
TRBV6-5,few,.,TRBJ2-3,TGTGCCAGCAGGAGACTGGATACGCAGTATTTT,CASRRLDTQYF
TRBV6-5,.,.,TRBJ1-6,TGTGCCAGCAGTCAGCTCAGGGAAACAAATTCACCCCTCCACTTT,CASSQLRETNSPLHF
TRBV6-2/TRBV6-3,.,TRBD2,TRBJ2-6,TGTGCCAGCAGTTACGGGACTAGCGGGGTTCCTGGGGCCAACGTCCTGACTTTC,CASSYGTSGVPGANVLTF
TRBV9,.,TRBD1,TRBJ1-2,TGTGCCAGCAGGGACAGGGACGGCTACACCTTC,CASRDRDGYTF
TRBV11-2,.,.,TRBJ1-1,TGTGCCAGCCTACAGGGGAACACTGAAGCTTTCTTT,CASLQGNTEAFF
TRBV4-1,.,TRBD1,TRBJ1-2,TGCGCCAGCAGCCGATTAGGGACAGAGAGGAATGGCTACACCTTC,CASSRLGTERNGYTF
TRBV2,.,TRBD2,TRBJ2-5,TGTGCCAGCAGCGTAGCGGGGCAAGAGACCCAGTACTTC,CASSVAGQETQYF
TRBV4-1,.,.,TRBJ2-4,TGCGCCAGCAGCCAAGATGCGGGTGACATTCAGTACTTC,CASSQDAGDIQYF
TRBV5-5,.,.,TRBJ2-1,TGTGCCAGCAGCTTGGGCGTAGACAATGAGCAGTTCTTC,CASSLGVDNEQFF
TRBV14,.,.,TRBJ2-5,TGTGCCAGCAGCCATGGGAGAGAGACCCAGTACTTC,CASSHGRETQYF
TRBV10-2,.,TRBD2,TRBJ2-1,TGCGCCAGCAGGCAAGCGGGGGCCAACAATGAGCAGTTCTTC,CASRQAGANNEQFF
TRBV19,few,TRBD1,TRBJ1-5,TGTGCCAGTAACGACAGGGGGGCTATCAATCAGCCCCAGCATTTT,CASNDRGAINQPQHF
TRBV7-9,.,TRBD1,TRBJ1-6,TGTGCCAGCAGCCCCCAGGGGGACCCTAGAACTTCACCCCTCCACTTT,CASSPQGDPRTSPLHF
TRBV25-1,.,TRBD1,TRBJ2-1,TGTGCCAGCAGTCACCGGGACAGGGGCAATGAGCAGTTCTTC,CASSHRDRGNEQFF
TRBV5-1,.,TRBD1,TRBJ1-4,TGCGCCAGCAGCTTGGGGGACAGACCTAATGAAAAACTGTTTTTT,CASSLGDRPNEKLFF
TRBV11-3,.,TRBD2,TRBJ2-2,TGTGCCAGCAGCTCCGGACTAGCGGCCGGGGAGCTGTTTTTT,CASSSGLAAGELFF
TRBV10-2,.,TRBD2,TRBJ2-1,TGCGCCAGCAGTTTAGCGGGTCGATACAATGAGCAGTTCTTC,CASSLAGRYNEQFF
TRBV12-3/TRBV12-4,.,.,TRBJ1-5,TGTGCCAGCAGTTTTAGTGGCAATCAGCCCCAGCATTTT,CASSFSGNQPQHF
TRBV7-2,.,TRBD1,TRBJ1-6,TGTGCCAGCAGTCGACCGGGACAGAGGAATTCACCCCTCCACTTT,CASSRPGQRNSPLHF
TRBV7-2,.,TRBD1,TRBJ1-1,TGTGCCAGCAGCAGTTGGACAGGGGGTTGGCACACTGAAGCTTTCTTT,CASSSWTGGWHTEAFF
TRBV19,.,TRBD1,TRBJ1-2,TGTGCCAGTAGTCGATTAAAAGGACAGGGTGCCTATGGCTACACCTTC,CASSRLKGQGAYGYTF
TRBV2,.,TRBD2,TRBJ2-1,TGTGCCAGCAGTGTGCGCGGGGGGGAGAATGAGCAGTTCTTC,CASSVRGGENEQFF
TRBV24-1,.,.,TRBJ2-1,TGTGCCACCAGTGATGCGGATTTGGGTGAGCAGTTCTTC,CATSDADLGEQFF
TRBV4-2,.,TRBD2,TRBJ2-1,TGTGCCAGCAGCCAAGATGTGGGACTAGCAGGCGATGAGCAGTTCTTC,CASSQDVGLAGDEQFF
TRBV6-4,.,TRBD1,TRBJ1-6,TGTGCCAGCAGGGCAAAGACAGGGGCTGAGAATTCACCCCTCCACTTT,CASRAKTGAENSPLHF
TRBV13,.,.,TRBJ2-3,TGTGCCAGCAGCTCCGCCGAGGGCCCCCATACAGATACGCAGTATTTT,CASSSAEGPHTDTQYF
TRBV7-6,.,.,TRBJ2-1,TGTGCCAGCAGCTTAAGCGGAGCGGTCTACAATGAGCAGTTCTTC,CASSLSGAVYNEQFF
TRBV7-8,.,.,TRBJ1-2,TGTGCCAGCAGCGCGGACATGTACTATGGCTACACCTTC,CASSADMYYGYTF
TRBV9,.,TRBD1,TRBJ1-2,TGTGCCAGCAGCCAACCACGCGGGACAGCCATGCGGAATGGCTACACCTTC,CASSQPRGTAMRNGYTF
TRBV10-3,.,.,TRBJ1-4,TGTGCCATCAGGGATGCAGGGACAACTAATGAAAAACTGTTTTTT,CAIRDAGTTNEKLFF